A selection of T cell receptor beta chains follows, all from one sample in a study of T cell changes during pregnancy in multiple sclerosis. Measured with immunoSEQ multiplex PCR; TCRdb has only the in-frame clones, and not every one. The table shows roughly 90,000 clones, with 91% occurring only once. The source material was peripheral blood, sampled before pregnancy. The receptors were gathered from a female donor with multiple sclerosis, enrolled in a pregnancy study. CDR3s include the opening cysteine and the closing phenylalanine or tryptophan. The D gene is left open where the match is weak. A clone size is listed for some rows: how often the clone was seen (once, few, many), or a class if it is expanded.

size	V	D	J	CDR3	DNA
-	TRBV5-4	TRBD1	TRBJ1-2	CASSLGDSYNYGYTF	TGTGCCAGCAGCTTGGGGGACAGTTATAACTATGGCTACACCTTC
once	TRBV14	-	TRBJ2-5	CASSRGLLKETQYF	TGTGCCAGCAGCCGGGGACTGCTAAAAGAGACCCAGTACTTC
-	TRBV28	TRBD1	TRBJ2-7	CASSRTGRTYEQYF	TGTGCCAGCAGCCGGACAGGGCGCACCTACGAGCAGTACTTC
-	TRBV5-5	TRBD2	TRBJ2-7	CASSLRTSGGSPYEQYF	TGTGCCAGCAGCCTGCGGACTAGCGGGGGCTCACCCTACGAGCAGTACTTC
-	TRBV19	TRBD1	TRBJ1-1	CASSSGTGALNTEAFF	TGTGCCAGTAGTAGCGGGACAGGGGCCCTGAACACTGAAGCTTTCTTT
few	TRBV7-3	-	TRBJ1-1	CASSWTGTSEAFF	TGTGCCAGCAGCTGGACCGGGACAAGCGAAGCTTTCTTT
-	TRBV28	TRBD1	TRBJ1-2	CASSLPGTGDNYGYTF	TGTGCCAGCAGTTTACCCGGGACAGGTGATAACTATGGCTACACCTTC
few	TRBV19	-	TRBJ1-1	CASRDTAMNTEAFF	TGTGCCAGTAGGGACACGGCTATGAACACTGAAGCTTTCTTT
-	TRBV27	TRBD1	TRBJ1-2	CASSADRDYGYTF	TGTGCCAGCAGTGCCGACAGGGACTATGGCTACACCTTC
-	TRBV11-2	-	TRBJ2-7	CASSLRPLYEQYF	TGTGCCAGCAGTCTGCGGCCGCTTTACGAGCAGTACTTC